This TCR beta chain was captured in a study of shared clonotypes between healthy human individuals. V shed 4 bases and J shed 3 bases, with 18 bases lying between them. Germline assignment: CDR1 LNHNV and CDR2 YYDKDF (reference sequence). The CDR3 contains 16 residues. Here immunoSEQ multiplex PCR was the method, and the copy in TCRdb shows in-frame clones only, minus some. This sample has about 1 million clones, with approximately 68% found just once. The rearrangement joins TRBV15 to TRBJ1-1, with a tentative D call TRBD1 (6 bases). Sequenced material: memory CD4+ T cells sorted from blood. Subset given: CD45RA-negative fraction. The receptor comes from a man aged 18 to 29 in good health. CDR3 coding DNA: TGTGCCACCAGCAAAGGCAGGGGCTTAGGGGACACTGAAGCTTTCTTT. Protein product: CATSKGRGLGDTEAFF.